This T cell receptor beta chain was retrieved from a study of CD8+ T cells in alopecia areata (dated by TCRdb to 2016 to 2018). Looking at the study overall: The treated patients, all with moderate-to-severe alopecia areata, were enrolled in an open-label pilot trial of oral tofacitinib given at 5 to 10 mg twice daily. Tofacitinib was given for 6 to 18 months, followed by 6 months of follow-up off drug to assess delayed response and recurrence. To study T cell clonal expansion in alopecia areata, the researchers applied high-throughput TCRbeta sequencing to both the C3H/HeJ mouse model and human patients. Scalp tissue and sorted CD4+ and CD8+ peripheral blood T cells from patchy and totalis/universalis alopecia areata patients and from healthy controls were covered by human TCRbeta sequencing. Biopsies were taken from tofacitinib-treated patients at baseline and again at 4 and 24 weeks into treatment, and several of those patients also had a later scalp biopsy. Scalp clonality was compared among normal scalp (n=4), patchy alopecia areata scalp (n=8), and alopecia totalis/universalis scalp (n=8). The RNA source kit depended on sample type: the PAXgene miRNA kit for fixed scalp, the miRNeasy kit for PBMCs, and the RNeasy kit for mouse skin. TCRbeta CDR3 regions were amplified by immunoSEQ multiplex PCR using 35 Vbeta forward and 13 Jbeta reverse primers. Study-wide conclusions, independent of this receptor: Unlike mouse skin, which is dominated by gammadelta T cells, normal human skin has resident alphabeta T cells that are also sequenced, and this complicates analysis of the scalp TCR repertoire. Shared TCR sequences between patients were less evident than in mice, which may be partly attributable to HLA diversity in the patient population. Compared with normal scalp, lesional scalp had higher clonality and more expanded CD8+ clones, particularly in alopecia totalis/universalis, a pattern that suggests antigenic drive.

The time point label for this specimen denotes: baseline before oral tofacitinib. Lesional scalp punch biopsies and peripheral blood were obtained from alopecia areata patients. PBMCs were isolated by density centrifugation and stained for CD3, CD4 and CD8, and CD4+ and CD8+ T cells were sorted on a FACSAria. The CDR3, cysteine through phenylalanine, is 16 amino acids long. The read is trimmed to its CDR3 DNA, 48 bases read in frame from base 1. For CDR1 and CDR2, the germline V gene (reference sequence) lists MNHEY and SMNVEV. V is shortened by 2 bases, J by 0 bases, and the region joining them spans 13 bases. The library was made by the immunoSEQ multiplex PCR assay. For TCR sequencing, RNA was extracted from every sample and reverse transcribed into cDNA to serve as template. SuperScript III was used for first-strand cDNA synthesis, primed with a 2:1 mix of oligo-dT and random hexamers. A synthetic immune receptor repertoire was used to measure amplification bias, and any remaining bias was corrected computationally. The authors processed their data as follows. Raw reads were preprocessed to remove errors, and CDR3 was defined according to IMGT conventions as the region from the conserved cysteine to phenylalanine. Clonality was calculated as 1 minus Shannon entropy normalized by log2 of the number of productive unique TCRs. Whether scalp clones were CD4 or CD8 was inferred by matching scalp TCRbeta sequences against CD4 and CD8 repertoires sorted from blood. What TCRdb holds here is the immuneACCESS table cut down to in-frame rearrangements. Part of the clones is not present; checked against another copy, under half of the missing clones reflect an unresolved V gene, and the others are unexplained. V and J calls and clone size come straight from that table; D and trimming were deduced from the DNA. The sample table shows 150,000 or so clones, and around 55% are seen once. The ten most abundant clones make up around 19% of the sample.

On this clone: It lacks a known antigen. No qualities accompany the bases; no much larger clone lies one base away.

Specimen: CD8+ T cells sorted from blood, collected at week 0. This TCR was sampled from a human donor with alopecia areata. The chain was built from TRBV27 and TRBJ1-1; there is no confident call for the D gene. CDR3 reads: CASSLEFGFMNTEAFF. The nucleotide sequence reads TGTGCCAGCAGTTTAGAATTCGGATTCATGAACACTGAAGCTTTCTTT.